This TCR beta chain derives from a study of T cell responses to AZD1222 COVID-19 vaccine. Libraries were prepared by immunoSEQ multiplex PCR; TCRdb keeps only in-frame clonotypes and omits some of them. The repertoire holds 140,000 or so clones, around 84% seen once, with about 5.4% in the top ten. V dropped 5 bases and J dropped 8; count of bases not matched to a gene: 11. There are 15 residues in the CDR3. Germline V CDR1 and CDR2: SGHNT, YYREEE (reference sequence). The sample was peripheral blood, taken 28 days after the second AZD1222 dose. This TCR was sampled from an adult who received the AZD1222 COVID-19 vaccine. This chain connects TRBV5-4 to TRBJ2-1; the match to TRBD2 covers 9 bases. The CDR3 here is CASSFPSGAGDEQFF. The CDR3 DNA reads as TGTGCCAGCAGTTTCCCTAGCGGGGCCGGAGATGAGCAGTTCTTC.